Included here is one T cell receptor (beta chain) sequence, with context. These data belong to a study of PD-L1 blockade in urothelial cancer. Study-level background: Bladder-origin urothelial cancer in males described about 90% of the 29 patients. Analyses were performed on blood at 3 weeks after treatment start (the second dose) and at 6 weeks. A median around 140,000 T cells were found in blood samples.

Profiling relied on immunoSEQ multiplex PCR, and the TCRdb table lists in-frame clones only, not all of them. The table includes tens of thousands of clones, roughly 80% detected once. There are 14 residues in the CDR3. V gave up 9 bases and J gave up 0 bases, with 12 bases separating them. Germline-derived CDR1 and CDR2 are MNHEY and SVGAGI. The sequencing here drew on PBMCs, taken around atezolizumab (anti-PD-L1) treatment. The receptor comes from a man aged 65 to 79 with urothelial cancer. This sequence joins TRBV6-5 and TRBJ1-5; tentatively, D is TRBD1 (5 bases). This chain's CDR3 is CASRQRHSNQPQHF. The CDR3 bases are TGTGCCAGTCGACAGCGACATAGCAATCAGCCCCAGCATTTT.